One and the same sample provided the 10 T cell receptor beta chains below, sequenced in a study of monozygotic twins with inflammatory bowel disease. From its re-call of the 5' RACE reads, TCRdb lists each CDR3 protein once, without DNA. The ten top clones account for 2.4%, within a sample of about 160,000 distinct CDR3 sequences. The specimen was blood. These receptors all stem from a human donor with ulcerative colitis or Crohn's disease, or a healthy co-twin of an affected twin (not recorded which).

V gene TRBV10-3 combines with J gene TRBJ1-2; TCRdb selects TRBD1, and the lack of DNA leaves this call unchecked. This CDR3 comprises 12 residues. Germline V gene sequence: CDR1 ENHRY, CDR2 SYGVKD. This CDR3 is CATPGDTNGYTF.

The gene calls are TRBV12-3 or TRBV12-4 and TRBJ2-7; the D gene TCRdb calls, TRBD1, cannot be checked with no DNA. The CDR3 contains 14 residues. This chain's CDR3 is CASSSDRGGDEQYF.

The genes are TRBV7-9 and TRBJ1-6; the D call from TCRdb, TRBD1, cannot be confirmed without DNA. The CDR3 spans 13 residues. Looked up from germline, CDR1 is SEHNR and CDR2 is FQNEAQ (reference sequence). Here the CDR3 reads CASSLWGGSPLHF.

The CDR3 is CASSFGGNPYNSPLHF. The chain is built from TRBV12-3 or TRBV12-4 and TRBJ1-6. The CDR3 has 16 amino acids.

The rearrangement links TRBV19 to TRBJ2-7; TCRdb proposes TRBD1, but this gene call is untestable without DNA. The CDR3 length is 14 residues. Germline-derived CDR1 and CDR2 are LNHDA and SQIVND (reference sequence). CDR3 region: CASRDGGGRNEQYF.

V gene TRBV27 combines with J gene TRBJ2-1; with no DNA, the TCRdb D assignment of TRBD1 cannot be verified. Germline-derived CDR1 and CDR2 are MNHEY and SMNVEV (reference sequence). The length of the CDR3 is 14 residues. The CDR3 sequence is CASSRDRDYNEQFF.

The chain uses TRBV11-2 and TRBJ2-1; no DNA is available, so the TRBD2 call from TCRdb remains unchecked. This CDR3 contains 16 residues. Looked up from germline, CDR1 is SGHAT and CDR2 is FQNNGV. CDR3 loop: CASSLVWPSLDNEQFF.

The V call is TRBV6-6, the J call TRBJ2-6. CDR1 and CDR2 (germline): MNHNY, SVGAGI (reference sequence). The CDR3 has 13 residues. The CDR3 is CASIRSGANVLTF.

The CDR3 here is CASTQRQGSILHF. The V call is TRBV27, the J call TRBJ1-6. CDR3 length: 13 amino acids. Germline V gene lookup returns CDR1 MNHEY and CDR2 SMNVEV (reference sequence).

J is TRBJ2-7 and V is TRBV7-9; TCRdb gives TRBD1 as the D gene, but with no DNA this cannot be confirmed. Germline CDR1 is SEHNR and CDR2 is FQNEAQ (reference sequence). CDR3 length: 12 amino acids. The CDR3 reads CASSFQGYEQYF.